A selection of T cell receptor beta chains follows, all from one sample in a study of Graves' ophthalmopathy and Graves' hyperthyroidism. TCRdb re-called the multiplex PCR reads with MiXCR, one entry per CDR3 protein. The sample lists almost 750,000 distinct CDR3 sequences; roughly two fifths were seen once. Sequenced material: peripheral blood. The origin of the receptors is an adult man with Graves' ophthalmopathy. Both conserved end residues are part of each CDR3. D genes are given only for firm matches. Size tells how often a clone was seen (once, few, many) or the class of an expanded clone, and some rows leave it out.

TGTGCCAGCAGCGTTTCCGGGACAGGGTATGAAAAACTGTTTTTT,CASSVSGTGYEKLFF,TRBJ1-4,TRBD1,many,TRBV9
TGTGCCAGCAGTGAATATACTGGTGTGAACACTGAAGCTTTCTTT,CASSEYTGVNTEAFF,TRBJ1-1,NA,NA,TRBV25-1
TGTGCCAGCAGGGATAGACAGGGGGAAGACACCGGGGAGCTGTTTTTT,CASRDRQGEDTGELFF,TRBJ2-2,TRBD1,NA,TRBV2
TGCAACCCAGTTCAAGGGGAAAAGAACACTGAAGCTTTCTTT,CNPVQGEKNTEAFF,TRBJ1-1,NA,NA,TRBV20-1
TGTGCCAGCAGCTTAGGGGACACATATGAAAAACTGTTTTTT,CASSLGDTYEKLFF,TRBJ1-4,NA,NA,TRBV7-9
TGTGCCAGCAGCCCCACACCGTACCAAGAGACCCAGTACTTC,CASSPTPYQETQYF,TRBJ2-5,NA,few,TRBV9
TGCAGCGTTGAAGATAGCAGGGGACCTCGATATGGCTACACCTTC,CSVEDSRGPRYGYTF,TRBJ1-2,NA,NA,TRBV29-1
TGTGCCAGCAGCTTGCACGCTAGCGGGCCGTCCTACGAGCAGTACTTC,CASSLHASGPSYEQYF,TRBJ2-7,TRBD2,few,TRBV7-3
TGTGCCAGTATCGATGACGGAGCCTCTGGAAACACCATATATTTT,CASIDDGASGNTIYF,TRBJ1-3,NA,many,TRBV19
TGCGCCAGCAGTTCGGGACAGGGGGCAAGTTCCTTCGGTGAAGCTTTCTTT,CASSSGQGASSFGEAFF,TRBJ1-1,TRBD1,many,TRBV5-1
TGTGCCACCCCCGGGGGAGGGGCCTCCTACGAGCAGTACTTC,CATPGGGASYEQYF,TRBJ2-7,TRBD2,NA,TRBV19
TGTGCCATAGCGACAGCGAACACTGAAGCTTTCTTT,CAIATANTEAFF,TRBJ1-1,NA,NA,TRBV15
TGCGCCAGCAGCGATGGGACTAGCAAGGTGAAGTACTTC,CASSDGTSKVKYF,TRBJ2-7,TRBD2,few,TRBV5-1
TGTGCCACCAGTGATTCGGACAGGGCCAACACTGAAGCTTTCTTT,CATSDSDRANTEAFF,TRBJ1-1,TRBD1,NA,TRBV2
TGTGCCAGCAGTTCCCGACTAGGAGGGCCCTACGAGCAGTACTTC,CASSSRLGGPYEQYF,TRBJ2-7,NA,NA,TRBV7-2
TGCGCCAGCAGCCCGAAGGAGTACCAAGAGACCCAGTACTTC,CASSPKEYQETQYF,TRBJ2-5,NA,NA,TRBV5-1
TGTGCCAGCAGTGAAGATAGAGGGGTCCTGGCTGGAAACACCATATATTTT,CASSEDRGVLAGNTIYF,TRBJ1-3,NA,many,TRBV25-1
TGTGCCAGCAGCTCCTCAGAACTAGCGGGGGTGCAAGAGACCCAGTACTTC,CASSSSELAGVQETQYF,TRBJ2-5,TRBD2,many,TRBV7-3
TGCGCCAGCAGCTTTGCGGGAGGAAAGACCCAGTACTTC,CASSFAGGKTQYF,TRBJ2-5,TRBD2,NA,TRBV5-1
TGCGCCAGCGGAACAGGGGCTGGGGCCAACGTCCTGACTTTC,CASGTGAGANVLTF,TRBJ2-6,TRBD1,few,TRBV5-1
TGTGCCAGCAGCCCGGGCGCTAGCTACCAAGAGACCCAGTACTTC,CASSPGASYQETQYF,TRBJ2-5,NA,many,TRBV7-2
TGTGCCAGCAGCTTGGGGGGGGGGTCAGGAGAGCTGTTTTTT,CASSLGGGSGELFF,TRBJ2-2,TRBD2,NA,TRBV7-2
TGTGCCAGCAGTCTACAGGGGGTACGAGATCAGCCCCAGCATTTT,CASSLQGVRDQPQHF,TRBJ1-5,TRBD1,NA,TRBV24-1
TGTGCCAGCAGCCCGGGACAGTGGGCGCGTGAAAAACTGTTTTTT,CASSPGQWAREKLFF,TRBJ1-4,TRBD1,NA,TRBV11-3
TGTGCCAGCAGTAGCTCCTATAATTCACCCCTCCACTTT,CASSSSYNSPLHF,TRBJ1-6,NA,many,TRBV2
TGCAGCTTGGGGGACCGCTATGGCTACACCTTC,CSLGDRYGYTF,TRBJ1-2,NA,NA,TRBV29-1
TGCGCCAGCAGCTTGTTCGGTAGTGGGCAAGAGACCCAGTACTTC,CASSLFGSGQETQYF,TRBJ2-5,NA,few,TRBV5-1
TGTGCCAGCAGCTCCTCGGACAGGTATCAAGAGCAGTACTTC,CASSSSDRYQEQYF,TRBJ2-7,TRBD1,few,TRBV7-9
TGTGCCATCAGGCCGGGACTGACAAACAATGAGCAGTTCTTC,CAIRPGLTNNEQFF,TRBJ2-1,NA,NA,TRBV10-3
TGTGCCAGCAGCACGACAGGGAGGACTGGCTACACCTTC,CASSTTGRTGYTF,TRBJ1-2,TRBD1,many,TRBV9
TGTGCCAGCAGTACCGGGACAGGGTTCCCCTGGGGGACTGAAGCTTTCTTT,CASSTGTGFPWGTEAFF,TRBJ1-1,TRBD1,few,TRBV2
TGTGCCAGCAGCTTATTTGAGGGCGGAGAGACCCAGTACTTC,CASSLFEGGETQYF,TRBJ2-5,NA,NA,TRBV7-9
TGTGCCAGCAGTGAAGGGGCTGGCTACACCATATATTTT,CASSEGAGYTIYF,TRBJ1-3,NA,NA,TRBV2
TGTGCCAGCAGCCTCACCACGGGGGGCAATTCACCCCTCCACTTT,CASSLTTGGNSPLHF,TRBJ1-6,NA,many,TRBV9
TGCGCCAGCAGTGAGTCAGGGCTCTTTCAGCCCCAGCATTTT,CASSESGLFQPQHF,TRBJ1-5,NA,NA,TRBV10-1
TGCAGCGTTGAAGGGACAGGGGAACTGCAGTACTTC,CSVEGTGELQYF,TRBJ2-7,TRBD1,NA,TRBV29-1
TGTGCCAGCAGCCAAGTTGGGACAGCTAATAGACCTAACTATGGCTACACCTTC,CASSQVGTANRPNYGYTF,TRBJ1-2,TRBD1,NA,TRBV7-2
TGTGCCAGCAGTCCAGGCACTGAAGCTTTCTTT,CASSPGTEAFF,TRBJ1-1,NA,many,TRBV12-3/TRBV12-4
TGCAGTGCTAGTGCACAGATGAACACTGAAGCTTTCTTT,CSASAQMNTEAFF,TRBJ1-1,NA,NA,TRBV20-1
TGTGCCATCAGTGCCTCCTGGAATCAGCCCCAGCATTTT,CAISASWNQPQHF,TRBJ1-5,NA,NA,TRBV10-3
TGTGCCAGCAGCCGAAGGGACAGGGGGCTCACTGAAGCTTTCTTT,CASSRRDRGLTEAFF,TRBJ1-1,TRBD1,many,TRBV7-9
TGTGCCAGCAGTTCAGGGGCCAATGGCTACACCTTC,CASSSGANGYTF,TRBJ1-2,NA,few,TRBV6-1
TGTGCCAGCAGCTCCGCCTCCGGGACTAGCGGGCCTGCTTACGAGCAGTACTTC,CASSSASGTSGPAYEQYF,TRBJ2-7,TRBD2,NA,TRBV11-2
TGTGCCAGCACGCGGAGGGATAACTCCGTCGGGGAGCTGTTTTTT,CASTRRDNSVGELFF,TRBJ2-2,NA,few,TRBV6-1
TGTGCCAGCAGCATCGGGACTAGCGGGAGCACAGATACGCAGTATTTT,CASSIGTSGSTDTQYF,TRBJ2-3,TRBD2,NA,TRBV10-3
TGTGCCAGCAGTGAAGGTGGGCTTTATGGCTACACCTTC,CASSEGGLYGYTF,TRBJ1-2,NA,many,TRBV2
TGTGCCAGCAGTAGACGTACTGGGCCGGAGACCCAGTACTTC,CASSRRTGPETQYF,TRBJ2-5,NA,NA,TRBV6-1
TGTGCCACCAGCGCACGGACAGCCTATGGCTACACCTTC,CATSARTAYGYTF,TRBJ1-2,NA,NA,TRBV15
TGTGCCAGCAGCTTAGAGTCCCTTACAGGTCGCGAGCAGTACTTC,CASSLESLTGREQYF,TRBJ2-7,NA,NA,TRBV7-9
TGTGCCAGCAGCTTAGGGGTATCGGACTATGGCTACACCTTC,CASSLGVSDYGYTF,TRBJ1-2,NA,few,TRBV11-3
TGCAGTGCTTCCAAGCCTCCGGGCTCTGGGGCCAACGTCCTGACTTTC,CSASKPPGSGANVLTF,TRBJ2-6,NA,few,TRBV20-1